At least ten counts were recorded for the clone carrying this T cell receptor beta chain. The V gene lost 4 bases and the J gene lost 1 base, with 8 bases spanning the gap. The CDR3 totals 13 residues. This sample was included in a study of CD8 T cells in ankylosing spondylitis. Quantitative 5'-RACE with molecular barcodes was used to make the TCR beta libraries. TCRdb recomputed calls from the 5' RACE reads with MiXCR, one row per CDR3 protein. The profile shows around 340,000 distinct CDR3 sequences, 14% to 15% of them singletons. The sequence was collected from a male donor with ankylosing spondylitis or in good health (not recorded which). V gene TRBV12-3 or TRBV12-4 combines with J gene TRBJ2-7; D is unresolved. Sequenced sample: blood, either unsorted or a sorted T cell fraction (not recorded which). The CDR3 spells CASSSRQSYEQYF. The CDR3 DNA reads TGTGCCAGCAGTTCCCGGCAGTCCTACGAGCAGTACTTC.